This passage covers 4 T cell receptor beta chains from one sample sequenced in a study of type 1 regulatory T cells (TCRdb year 2021). TCRdb records Illumina MiSeq as the sequencer. TCRdb reanalyzed the raw reads on its own, using fastp at Q25 for trimming and MiXCR for clone calling, and kept in-frame beta chains. Rows with a matching CDR3 protein are joined into one entry that keeps the most common DNA and genes. Across this sample there are some 60,000 distinct CDR3 sequences, with roughly two thirds seen only once. The top ten hold about 1.7% of the sample. The antigens for these receptors are not known. Specimen: cultured non-Tr1 T cells, either the whole culture or a sorted T cell fraction (not recorded which). In light of the paper, this sample's cell subset or site label describes: non-Tr1 population from the T-allo10 product. All receptors come from a human donor in good health.

The chain links TRBV6-1 to TRBJ2-7, with 9 nucleotides matching TRBD1. The CDR3 has 15 amino acids. The germline V gene has CDR1 MNHNS and CDR2 SASEGT. V was clipped by 7 bases and J by 2 bases; unmatched bases: 9. This CDR3 reads CASTVTGGSAYEQYF. The CDR3 region has the DNA TGTGCCAGCACCGTAACAGGGGGCTCGGCCTACGAGCAGTACTTC.

The V and J genes are TRBV11-2 and TRBJ1-5; no definite D call. Looked up from germline, CDR1 is SGHAT and CDR2 is FQNNGV. The CDR3 is 14 amino acids. V was shortened by 1 base and J by 1 base, with 5 bases between the two germline ends. The CDR3 spells CASSLAGSNQPQHF. The DNA for the CDR3 is TGTGCCAGCAGCTTAGCGGGGAGCAATCAGCCCCAGCATTTT. The full variable domain, completed using reference TRBV11-2 and TRBJ1-5, is EAGVAQSPRYKIIEKRQSVAFWCNPISGHATLYWYQQILGQGPKLLIQFQNNGVVDDSQLPKDRFSAERLKGVDSTLKIQPAKLEDSAVYLCASSLAGSNQPQHFGDGTRLSIL.

The chain combines TRBV12-3 or TRBV12-4 with TRBJ1-1; 7 bases agree with TRBD1. J lost 7 bases, V lost 7 bases, and 3 bases had no gene match. This CDR3 is built from 11 residues. In DNA, the CDR3 is TGTGCCAGCACTAGGGACAGTGAAGCTTTCTTT. It specifies CASTRDSEAFF.

With respect to this clonotype: One end of the junction is discordant with germline, which a read error may explain. The chain recombines TRBV20-1 with TRBJ1-4; perhaps TRBD1 as D (6 bases). The CDR3 has 14 residues. In germline, CDR1 is DFQATT, CDR2 SNEGSKA (reference sequence). CDR3 in amino acids: CSAREGGLGEKLYF. As DNA, the CDR3 is TGCAGTGCTAGAGAAGGGGGGCTGGGTGAAAAACTGTATTTT.